The T cell receptor (beta chain) described here comes from a study of CD4 T cells in relation to SARS-CoV-2 and coronaviruses. The wider study: Crossreactive spike epitopes shared across donors were mapped to their HLA restriction.

Germline assignment: CDR1 LGHDT and CDR2 YNNKEL (reference sequence). The germline V and J ends were trimmed by 4 bases and 1 base, with 1 base remaining between them. The CDR3 is 11 residues long. Of note for this clone: What it binds is not known.

Study-level points and caveats: Monoreactive clones expanded significantly more to SARS-CoV-2 than crossreactive clones did. About 65% of donors had memory CD4+ clonotypes crossrecognizing SARS-CoV-2 and common cold coronavirus spike.

Before the COVID-19 pandemic, during about 2010-2019, CD4+ T cells were taken from unexposed donors. Isolation of CD4+ T cells took place after less than 11 days in culture. Testing used SARS-CoV-2 S/N and four cold-coronavirus spikes on unexposed-donor CD4+ T cells, cells permitting. Assay used: immunoSEQ multiplex PCR; TCRdb lists only in-frame clones, some missing. The sample has 27,000 or so clones, 75% to 80% seen once. The clonotype originates from a human donor in good health. The sample taken for sequencing was CD4+ T cells from PBMCs, cultured in vitro. V gene TRBV3-1 (or the pseudogene TRBV3-2) combines with J gene TRBJ2-5; no reliable D call. As DNA, the CDR3 is TGTGCCAGCAGCCTCCAAGAGACCCAGTACTTC. Translated, it gives CASSLQETQYF.